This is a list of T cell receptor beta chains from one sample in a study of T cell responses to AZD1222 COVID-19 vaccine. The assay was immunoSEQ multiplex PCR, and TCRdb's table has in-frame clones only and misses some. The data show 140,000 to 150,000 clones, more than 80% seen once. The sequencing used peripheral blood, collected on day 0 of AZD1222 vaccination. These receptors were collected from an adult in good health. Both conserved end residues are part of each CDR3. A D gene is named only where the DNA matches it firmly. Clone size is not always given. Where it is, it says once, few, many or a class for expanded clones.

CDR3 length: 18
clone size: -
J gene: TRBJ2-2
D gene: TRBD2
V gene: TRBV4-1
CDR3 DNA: TGCGCCAGCAGCCAAGTTCGGCTAGCGGGAGGTCGGACCGGGGAGCTGTTTTTT
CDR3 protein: CASSQVRLAGGRTGELFF

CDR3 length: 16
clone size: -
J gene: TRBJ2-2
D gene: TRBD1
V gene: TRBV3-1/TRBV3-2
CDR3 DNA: TGTGCCAGCAGGCTGGCAGGACAGGCGAACACCGGGGAGCTGTTTTTT
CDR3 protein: CASRLAGQANTGELFF

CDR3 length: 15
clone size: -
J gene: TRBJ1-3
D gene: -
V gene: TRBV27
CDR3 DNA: TGTGCCAGCAGTCGCGGTCGGGGGCCTGGAAACACCATATATTTT
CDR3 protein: CASSRGRGPGNTIYF

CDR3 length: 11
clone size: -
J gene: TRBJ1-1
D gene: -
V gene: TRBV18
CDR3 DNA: TGTGCCAGTAACAGCAACACTGAAGCTTTCTTT
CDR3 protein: CASNSNTEAFF

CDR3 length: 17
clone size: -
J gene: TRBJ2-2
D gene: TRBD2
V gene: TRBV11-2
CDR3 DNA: TGTGCCAGCAGCGGGAGCCAGCGGGGGAGTAACACCGGGGAGCTGTTTTTT
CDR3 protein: CASSGSQRGSNTGELFF

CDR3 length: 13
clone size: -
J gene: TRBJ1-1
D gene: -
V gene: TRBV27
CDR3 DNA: TGTGCCAGCAGTTTAGGGAGCCCGCTCGAAGCTTTCTTT
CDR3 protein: CASSLGSPLEAFF

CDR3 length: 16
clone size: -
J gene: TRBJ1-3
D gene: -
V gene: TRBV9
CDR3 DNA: TGTGCCAGCAGCGGACCCCGCCGCGGCTCTGGAAACACCATATATTTT
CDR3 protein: CASSGPRRGSGNTIYF

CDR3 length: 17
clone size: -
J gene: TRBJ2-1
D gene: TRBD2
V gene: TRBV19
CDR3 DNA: TGTGCCAGTAGTACGCCACTAGCGGGAAGCTCCTACAATGAGCAGTTCTTC
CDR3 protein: CASSTPLAGSSYNEQFF

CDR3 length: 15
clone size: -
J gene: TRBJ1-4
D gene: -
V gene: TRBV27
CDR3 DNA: TGTGCCAGCAGCCCCGGACAACAGAGGGGTGAAAAACTGTTTTTT
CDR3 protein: CASSPGQQRGEKLFF

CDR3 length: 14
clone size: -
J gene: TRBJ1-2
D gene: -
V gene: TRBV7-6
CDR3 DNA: TGTGCCAGCAGCTTAGAACCAGCGGGCTATGGCTACACCTTC
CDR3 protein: CASSLEPAGYGYTF

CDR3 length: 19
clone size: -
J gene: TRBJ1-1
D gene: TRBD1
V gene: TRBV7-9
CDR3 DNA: TGTGCCAGCAGCTCTTCCCTTTACAGGGGGCCCACCGTGGGCACTGAAGCTTTCTTT
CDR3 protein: CASSSSLYRGPTVGTEAFF

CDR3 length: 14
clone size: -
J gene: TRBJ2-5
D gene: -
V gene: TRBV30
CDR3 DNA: TGTGCCTGGAGTGCGGCCACAGGGCAAGAGACCCAGTACTTC
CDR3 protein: CAWSAATGQETQYF

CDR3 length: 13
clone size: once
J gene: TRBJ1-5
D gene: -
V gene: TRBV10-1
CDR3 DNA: TGCGCCAGCAGTGACCGATCCAATCAGCCCCAGCATTTT
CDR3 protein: CASSDRSNQPQHF

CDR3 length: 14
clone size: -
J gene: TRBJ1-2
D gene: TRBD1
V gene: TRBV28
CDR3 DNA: TGTGCCAGCAGAACCGGGACAGTAAAATATGGCTACACCTTC
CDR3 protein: CASRTGTVKYGYTF